These 14 T cell receptor beta chains were sequenced from one sample in a study of blood T cell repertoires in COVID-19 (dated by TCRdb to about 2020). The library was built by means of the immunoSEQ multiplex PCR assay. TCRdb took over this immuneACCESS table, retaining in-frame rearrangements with V and J assigned. Such tables are incomplete; in checked studies, under half of the missing clones stem from an unresolved V gene, and the remainder is unexplained. The sample table shows more than 65,000 clones, and roughly 80% are seen once. The ten most abundant clones make up 16% of the sample. The sample taken for sequencing was peripheral blood. Every receptor here comes from a man aged 55 to 69 with acute or convalescent COVID-19.

This rearrangement joins TRBV7-9 to TRBJ1-5; possibly TRBD1 for D (6 bases). The CDR3 runs to 13 residues. CDR1 and CDR2 (germline): SEHNR, FQNEAQ (reference sequence). Trimming removed 4 bases from V and 9 bases from J, with 13 bases in between. The CDR3 reads CASSSRQDRPQHF. Here the CDR3 DNA reads TGTGCCAGCAGCTCCAGACAGGATCGGCCCCAGCATTTT.

V is TRBV29-1 and J is TRBJ1-2; D is ambiguous. This CDR3 region has 9 residues. V was pared by 3 bases and J by 6 bases, with 2 bases between. Looked up from germline, CDR1 is SQVTM and CDR2 is ANQGSEA. In DNA, the CDR3 is TGCAGCGTTGATAATGGCTACACCTTC. This codes for CSVDNGYTF.

The V call is TRBV10-2, the J call TRBJ1-1; D ambiguous. This CDR3 has 17 amino acids. With 2 bases removed from V and 1 base from J, the gap between germline ends came to 17 bases. Germline lookup yields CDR1 WSHSY and CDR2 SAAADI. CDR3: CASSERARGVENTEAFF. The CDR3 bases are TGCGCCAGCAGTGAGCGCGCACGGGGAGTGGAGAACACTGAAGCTTTCTTT.

The chain joins TRBV20-1 to TRBJ1-2; D not resolved. The germline gives CDR1 DFQATT, CDR2 SNEGSKA (reference sequence). The V end was cut by 3 bases, the J end by 4 bases, with 9 bases between. This CDR3 is built from 12 residues. The CDR3 region has the DNA TGCAGTGCTAGTGAGCAACTCTATGGCTACACCTTC. Residues: CSASEQLYGYTF.

The chain links TRBV5-1 to TRBJ2-5, with D maybe TRBD2 (6 bases). Trimming removed 5 bases at V and 1 base at J, with 9 bases between. Germline CDR1 SGHRS, CDR2 YFSETQ. There are 13 residues in the CDR3. The DNA of the CDR3 is TGCGCCAGCAGGGTGGGGGGCCAAGAGACCCAGTACTTC. Protein sequence: CASRVGGQETQYF.

The V gene is TRBV6-5, the J gene TRBJ1-2; 7 bases line up with TRBD1. V gave up 5 bases and J gave up 8 bases; unmatched junction bases: 8. CDR1 is MNHEY and CDR2 is SVGAGI in the germline V gene. This CDR3 contains 13 residues. The CDR3 is CASSIQGWAGYTF. CDR3 DNA sequence: TGTGCCAGCAGTATACAGGGGTGGGCGGGCTACACCTTC.

The V gene is TRBV3-1 (or the pseudogene TRBV3-2), the J gene TRBJ2-7; 8 bases are shared with TRBD1. After removal of 10 bases from V and 6 bases from J, the junction contained 11 bases not matched to a gene. The CDR3 length is 13 residues. Germline CDR1 LGHDT, CDR2 YNNKEL (reference sequence). The CDR3 DNA reads TGTGCCAACCTCCAACAGGGGGGCTCCGAGCAGTACTTC. The encoded protein is CANLQQGGSEQYF.

The sample holds a few counts of this clone. The rearrangement links TRBV7-9 to TRBJ2-4; TRBD2 matches 7 bases. The CDR3 extends over 14 amino acids. V gave up 0 bases and J gave up 4 bases; unmatched junction bases: 0. Looked up from germline, CDR1 is SEHNR and CDR2 is FQNEAQ (reference sequence). The CDR3 loop is CASSLAGGKNIQYF. In DNA, the CDR3 is TGTGCCAGCAGCTTAGCGGGGGGGAAAAACATTCAGTACTTC.

V gene TRBV9 combines with J gene TRBJ2-5; D is ambiguous. The germline CDR1 and CDR2 sequences are SGDLS and YYNGEE. V was shortened by 1 base and J by 0 bases, with 7 bases between the two germline ends. The CDR3 covers 14 residues. The CDR3 region is CASSVMYNQETQYF. The CDR3 DNA reads as TGTGCCAGCAGCGTAATGTATAACCAAGAGACCCAGTACTTC.

Ten or more counts support this clone. This sequence joins TRBV6-6 and TRBJ1-2; D is perhaps TRBD1 (5 bases). Germline loops: CDR1 MNHNY, CDR2 SVGAGI (reference sequence). V was trimmed by 5 bases and J by 8 bases, leaving 9 bases between them. The CDR3 covers 11 residues. CDR3 in amino acids: CASSMGGGYTF. The DNA of the CDR3 is TGTGCCAGCAGTATGGGGGGAGGCTACACCTTC.

This chain joins TRBV19 and TRBJ1-2; 8 bases are a match to TRBD1. After removal of 4 bases from V and 2 bases from J, the junction contained 3 bases not matched to a gene. This CDR3 has 14 amino acids. CDR1 and CDR2 (germline): LNHDA, SQIVND (reference sequence). The CDR3 nucleotides are TGTGCCAGTAGTAATAACAGGGGGAACTATGGCTACACCTTC. Protein: CASSNNRGNYGYTF.

V gene TRBV6-1 combines with J gene TRBJ2-3, with a tentative D call TRBD2 (5 bases). CDR1 MNHNS and CDR2 SASEGT come from the germline V gene. This CDR3 comprises 13 residues. V lost 3 bases, J lost 4 bases, and 8 bases lay in between. CDR3 protein: CASSEVSADTQYF. As DNA, the CDR3 is TGTGCCAGCAGTGAGGTTAGCGCAGATACGCAGTATTTT.

CDR3 in DNA: TGTGCCAGGTCAGGGGGCTATAGCAATCAGCCCCAGCATTTT. This translates into CARSGGYSNQPQHF. The genes are TRBV11-3 and TRBJ1-5; 8 bases are a match to TRBD1. The length of the CDR3 is 14 residues. Trimming took 9 bases from V and 0 from J; bases not matched to a gene: 4. Germline V gene lookup returns CDR1 SGHNT and CDR2 YENEEA.

By share, this clone ranks as large. The J gene is TRBJ2-2, the V gene TRBV13, with a possible D match to TRBD2 (5 bases). This CDR3 region has 13 residues. The ends were cut back, 3 bases at V and 7 bases at J, with 9 bases in the middle. In germline, CDR1 is PRHDT, CDR2 FYEKMQ (reference sequence). The CDR3 region has the DNA TGTGCCAGCAGCTTGCGCCGGGGCGGGGAGCTGTTTTTT. Translation: CASSLRRGGELFF.